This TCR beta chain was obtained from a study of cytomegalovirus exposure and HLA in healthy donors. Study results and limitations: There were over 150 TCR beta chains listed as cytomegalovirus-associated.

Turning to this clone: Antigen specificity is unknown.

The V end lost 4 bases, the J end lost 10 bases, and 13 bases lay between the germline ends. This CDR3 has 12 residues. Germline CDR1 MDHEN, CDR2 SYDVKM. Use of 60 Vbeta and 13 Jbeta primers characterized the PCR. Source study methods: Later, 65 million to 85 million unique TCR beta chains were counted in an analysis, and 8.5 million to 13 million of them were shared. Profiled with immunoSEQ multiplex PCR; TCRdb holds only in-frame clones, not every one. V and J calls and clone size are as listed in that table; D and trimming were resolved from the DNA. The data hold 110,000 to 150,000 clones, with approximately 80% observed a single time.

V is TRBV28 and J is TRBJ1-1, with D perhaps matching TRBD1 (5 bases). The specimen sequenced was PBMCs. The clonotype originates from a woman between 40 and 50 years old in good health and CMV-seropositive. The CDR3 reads CASSSPAGPAFF. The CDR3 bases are TGTGCCAGCAGTTCCCCCGCAGGGCCAGCTTTCTTT.